Below, one T cell receptor beta chain is given with its context. The antigen remains undetermined. These data belong to a study of beta chain features in type 1 diabetes. Study-wide results and caveats: Significant though moderate, a shortening of TCRB CDR3s appeared in all four CD4+ subsets of Type 1 diabetes patients. The VDJ junctions of type 1 diabetes patients carried fewer insertions and more deletions. The naive, central memory and Treg TCRB repertoires of patients appeared to be more similar to one another than those of healthy donors.

The isolated RNA, all of it, was reverse transcribed, so expressed TCRB transcripts were what got sequenced. There were 3 million to 4 million reads on average in the naive, central memory and regulatory T cell samples. This table comes from immunoSEQ multiplex PCR, and its TCRdb copy is limited to in-frame clones, with some not included. The sample shows a few hundred thousand clones, roughly 13% of them seen only once. Markers CD45RO/CCR7/CD25/CD127/CD95/CD27 served to sort CD4+ naive, central memory, regulatory and stem cell-like memory cells. The TCR sequence derives from a man aged 25 to 45 with type 1 diabetes. The sequenced material came from naive CD4+ T cells from blood.

The CDR3 sequence: CASTIGDRELYGYTF. The DNA of the CDR3 is TGTGCCAGTACCATAGGGGACAGGGAACTCTATGGCTACACCTTC. The rearrangement uses TRBV19 and TRBJ1-2; 9 positions match TRBD1. CDR3 length: 15 residues. V trimming: 7 bases; J trimming: 4 bases; junction bases outside the gene matches: 10. Germline CDR1 and CDR2: LNHDA and SQIVND (reference sequence).